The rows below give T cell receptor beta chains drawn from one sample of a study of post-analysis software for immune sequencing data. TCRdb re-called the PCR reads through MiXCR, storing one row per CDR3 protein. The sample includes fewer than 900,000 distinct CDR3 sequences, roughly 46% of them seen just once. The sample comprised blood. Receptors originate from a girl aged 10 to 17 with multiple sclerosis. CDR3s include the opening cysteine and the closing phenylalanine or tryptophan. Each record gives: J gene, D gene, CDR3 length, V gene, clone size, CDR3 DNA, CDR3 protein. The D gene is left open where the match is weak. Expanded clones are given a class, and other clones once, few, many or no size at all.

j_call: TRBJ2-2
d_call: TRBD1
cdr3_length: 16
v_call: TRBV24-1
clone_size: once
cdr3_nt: TGTGCCACCAGTGATGGGACAGGGGGGGCTAGCTGGGAGCTGTTTTTT
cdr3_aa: CATSDGTGGASWELFF

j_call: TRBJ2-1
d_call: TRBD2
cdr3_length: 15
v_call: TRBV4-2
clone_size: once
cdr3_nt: TGTGCCAGCAGCCAAGGGACTAGCGGGATGAATGAGCAGTTCTTC
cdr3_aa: CASSQGTSGMNEQFF

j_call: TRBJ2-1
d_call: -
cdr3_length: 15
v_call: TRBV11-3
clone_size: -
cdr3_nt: TGTGCCAGCAGCTCGGACCTAGCAACCTACAATGAGCAGTTCTTC
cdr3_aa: CASSSDLATYNEQFF

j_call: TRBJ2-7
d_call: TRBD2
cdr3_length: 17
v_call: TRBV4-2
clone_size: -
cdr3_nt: TGTGCCAGCAGCCATGAACTAGCGGGAGTTTTCCCCTACGAGCAGTACTTC
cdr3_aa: CASSHELAGVFPYEQYF

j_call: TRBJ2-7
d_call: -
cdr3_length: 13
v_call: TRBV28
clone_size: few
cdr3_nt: TGTGCCAGCAGCTCACAGGGAACCTACGAGCAGTACTTC
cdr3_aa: CASSSQGTYEQYF

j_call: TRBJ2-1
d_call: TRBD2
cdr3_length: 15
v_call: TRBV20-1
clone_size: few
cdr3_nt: TGCAGTGCTAGAGTCCCTAGCGGGAGTGGCAATGAGCAGTTCTTC
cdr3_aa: CSARVPSGSGNEQFF

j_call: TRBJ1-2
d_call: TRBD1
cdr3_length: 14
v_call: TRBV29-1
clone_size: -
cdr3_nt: TGCAGCGCTGCGGGACAGGGGAATTTCTATGGCTACACCTTC
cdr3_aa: CSAAGQGNFYGYTF

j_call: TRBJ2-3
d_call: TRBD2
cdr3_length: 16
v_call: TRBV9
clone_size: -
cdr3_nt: TGTGCCAGCAGCCAAACGACTAGCGGGAGAATGGTTACGCAGTATTTT
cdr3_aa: CASSQTTSGRMVTQYF

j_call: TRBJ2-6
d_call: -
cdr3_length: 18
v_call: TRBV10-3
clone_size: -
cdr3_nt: TGTGCCATCAGTGAGTCGGCACAACTGGTCTCTGGGGCCAACGTCCTGACTTTC
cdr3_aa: CAISESAQLVSGANVLTF

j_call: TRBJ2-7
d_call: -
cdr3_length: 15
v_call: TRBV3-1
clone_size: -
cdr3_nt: TGTGCCAGCAGCCAAGCTTTGGATAGCGCCTACGAGCAGTACTTC
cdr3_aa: CASSQALDSAYEQYF

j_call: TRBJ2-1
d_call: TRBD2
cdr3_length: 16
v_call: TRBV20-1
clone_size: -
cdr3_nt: TGCAGTGCTAGGGACCTCATTCGGGGGGGAAACAATGAGCAGTTCTTC
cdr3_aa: CSARDLIRGGNNEQFF

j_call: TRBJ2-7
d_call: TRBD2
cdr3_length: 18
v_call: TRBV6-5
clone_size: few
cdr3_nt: TGTGCCAGCAGTTACCAGATGCTCCAGGGACTAGCGGATTACGAGCAGTACTTC
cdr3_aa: CASSYQMLQGLADYEQYF

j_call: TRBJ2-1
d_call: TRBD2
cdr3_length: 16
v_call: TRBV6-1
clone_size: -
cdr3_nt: TGTGCCAGCAGCGAGAGGGCTAGCGGGGATTACAATGAGCAGTTCTTC
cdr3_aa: CASSERASGDYNEQFF

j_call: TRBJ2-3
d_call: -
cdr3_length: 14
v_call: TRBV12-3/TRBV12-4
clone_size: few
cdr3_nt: TGTGCCAGCAGTTTTACTAGTCCCCCAGATACGCAGTATTTT
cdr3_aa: CASSFTSPPDTQYF

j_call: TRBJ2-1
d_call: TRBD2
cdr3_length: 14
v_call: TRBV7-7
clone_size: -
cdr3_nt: TGTGCTAGCAGCCCCGGACTAGTGTCGGATGAGCAGTTCTTC
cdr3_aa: CASSPGLVSDEQFF

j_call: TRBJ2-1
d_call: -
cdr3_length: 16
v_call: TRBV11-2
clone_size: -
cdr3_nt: TGTGCCAGCAGCTTAGGCCCGTTAGGATACTACAATGAGCAGTTCTTC
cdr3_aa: CASSLGPLGYYNEQFF

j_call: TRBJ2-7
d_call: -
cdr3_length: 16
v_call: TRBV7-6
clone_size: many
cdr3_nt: TGTGCCAGCAGCTCGAATCCCGGGACTGACTACAACGAGCAGTACTTC
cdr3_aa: CASSSNPGTDYNEQYF